These 16 T cell receptor beta chains were all obtained from the same sample, sequenced in a study of neoadjuvant anti-PD-1 for oral cavity cancer. Libraries were prepared by immunoSEQ multiplex PCR; TCRdb keeps only in-frame clonotypes and omits some of them. The data show more than 15,000 clones, with roughly 66% seen just once and around 2.8% held by the top ten. The material sequenced was PBMCs, taken before nivolumab (anti-PD-1) treatment. The source is a person between 40 and 85 years old with oral cavity squamous cell carcinoma.

This clone has more than one count but fewer than ten. V usage is TRBV29-1 and J usage is TRBJ1-1; TRBD1 is a possible D gene (6 bases). Germline CDR1 SQVTM, CDR2 ANQGSEA. V shed 7 bases and J shed 0 bases, with 12 bases lying between them. This CDR3 is 13 amino acids long. The CDR3 is CSAGGHMNTEAFF. In DNA form, the CDR3 reads TGCAGCGCGGGGGGACACATGAACACTGAAGCTTTCTTT.

The chain joins TRBV4-1 to TRBJ2-7; TRBD2 agrees at 15 bases. CDR3 length: 17 amino acids. J lost 0 bases, V lost 4 bases, and 4 bases had no gene match. Germline CDR1 and CDR2: MGHRA and YSYEKL. CDR3 protein: CASSPGLAGGLSYEQYF. CDR3 DNA sequence: TGCGCCAGCAGCCCGGGACTAGCGGGAGGCCTCTCCTACGAGCAGTACTTC.

CDR3: CASSPGGDTQYF. The CDR3 DNA reads as TGTGCCAGCTCACCGGGGGGAGATACGCAGTATTTT. This chain connects TRBV18 to TRBJ2-3; D might be TRBD2 (6 bases). Germline CDR1 and CDR2: KGHSH and LQKENI. The CDR3 contains 12 residues. V was cut by 3 bases and J by 5 bases, with 6 bases left in between.

The genes are TRBV6-5 and TRBJ1-6; D unclear. The CDR3 consists of 15 residues. V lost 0 bases and J lost 9, with 12 bases in between. Looked up from germline, CDR1 is MNHEY and CDR2 is SVGAGI. In DNA form, the CDR3 reads TGTGCCAGCAGTTACTCAACTGGGGAGGTTTCACCCCTCCACTTT. It specifies CASSYSTGEVSPLHF.

The rearrangement links TRBV14 to TRBJ2-7; 10 bases map to TRBD1. The CDR3 totals 20 residues. V trimming: 0 bases; J trimming: 0 bases; junction bases outside the gene matches: 14. CDR1 and CDR2 (germline): SGHDN, FVKESK. The CDR3 DNA follows: TGTGCCAGCAGCCAAGATTGGGGGACAGGGGAATCCTCGAGCTCCTACGAGCAGTACTTC. Translating it yields CASSQDWGTGESSSSYEQYF.

The gene calls are TRBV10-3 and TRBJ2-2; D remains ambiguous. CDR3 length: 14 residues. Germline values: CDR1 ENHRY, CDR2 SYGVKD. With 2 bases removed from V and 3 bases from J, the gap between germline ends came to 7 bases. CDR3 DNA sequence: TGTGCCATCAGTGAGCTGTCGGACACCGGGGAGCTGTTTTTT. Amino acids: CAISELSDTGELFF.

V gene TRBV7-3 combines with J gene TRBJ2-1, with 9 bases fitting TRBD1. CDR1 is SGHTA and CDR2 is FQGTGA in the germline V gene. The CDR3 extends over 15 amino acids. V shed 5 bases, J shed 0 bases, and the junction held 2 bases outside the gene matches. CDR3 amino acids: CASSPDRGSYNEQFF. CDR3 DNA: TGTGCCAGCAGCCCGGACAGGGGCTCCTACAATGAGCAGTTCTTC.

As DNA, the CDR3 is TGCGCCAGCAGCTCACAGGGAACTGCTAACTATGGCTACACCTTC. This sequence encodes CASSSQGTANYGYTF. The J gene is TRBJ1-2, the V gene TRBV5-1; D possibly corresponds to TRBD1 (6 bases). Trimming left V 3 bases short and J 0 bases short, with 12 bases between. The CDR3 is made up of 15 amino acids. In germline, CDR1 is SGHRS, CDR2 YFSETQ.

This sequence joins TRBV5-5 and TRBJ1-2; perhaps TRBD1 as D (6 bases). Germline loops: CDR1 SGHKS, CDR2 YYEKEE (reference sequence). V shed 2 bases and J shed 2 bases, with 13 bases lying between them. This CDR3 spans 15 amino acids. The CDR3 DNA is TGTGCCAGCAGCTTCCTCTGGGGGGGCAACTATGGCTACACCTTC. Encoded protein: CASSFLWGGNYGYTF.

V is TRBV27 and J is TRBJ2-1; 9 positions match TRBD2. V was clipped by 8 bases and J by 8 bases; unmatched bases: 10. This CDR3 spans 14 amino acids. The germline CDR1 and CDR2 sequences are MNHEY and SMNVEV (reference sequence). The CDR3 nucleotides are TGTGCCAGCGGGCGCGGGACTAGCCCTCATGAGCAGTTCTTC. Amino acid sequence: CASGRGTSPHEQFF.

J is TRBJ2-7 and V is TRBV6-1, with 11 bases matching TRBD2. The CDR3 spans 14 residues. Germline values: CDR1 MNHNS, CDR2 SASEGT. Unmatched junction bases numbered 2, after V lost 6 bases and J lost 1 base. The CDR3 protein is CASSGTSGSYEQYF. The CDR3 DNA is TGTGCCAGCAGCGGGACTAGCGGATCCTACGAGCAGTACTTC.

The genes are TRBV28 and TRBJ1-5, with D uncertain. V lost 6 bases and J 4 bases, leaving 4 bases between the germline ends. CDR1 and CDR2 (germline): MDHEN, SYDVKM. The CDR3 length is 11 residues. The CDR3 DNA sequence: TGTGCCAGCAGCGAAAATCAGCCCCAGCATTTT. Translating gives CASSENQPQHF.

This chain joins TRBV30 and TRBJ2-7; possible D gene TRBD2, 5 bases. Per germline, CDR1 GTSNPN and CDR2 SVGIG (reference sequence). V dropped 1 base and J dropped 5 bases, with 12 bases sitting between them. The CDR3 runs 13 residues. CDR3 nucleotides: TGTGCCTGGAGTGGAGCGAGGGTAGACGAGCAGTACTTC. This encodes CAWSGARVDEQYF.

V and J are TRBV2 and TRBJ1-1; a possible D gene is TRBD1 (5 bases). V dropped 7 bases and J dropped 1 base, with 16 bases sitting between them. CDR1 and CDR2 from the germline V gene are SNHLY and FYNNEI. This CDR3 contains 15 residues. The DNA for the CDR3 is TGTGCCAGCAACCTTCAGGGTTTACAGAACACTGAAGCTTTCTTT. Protein: CASNLQGLQNTEAFF.

The J gene is TRBJ1-2, the V gene TRBV30; TRBD1 matches at 10 bases. This CDR3 spans 14 amino acids. The V segment lost 4 bases and the J segment 5 bases; nucleotides outside the gene matches: 7. Germline CDR1 is GTSNPN and CDR2 is SVGIG (reference sequence). CDR3 sequence (DNA): TGTGCCTGGAATCCGGGACAGGGGATGTATGGCTACACCTTC. Its translation is CAWNPGQGMYGYTF. Filled out from reference TRBV30 and TRBJ1-2, the complete variable domain reads SQTIHQWPATLVQPVGSPLSLECTVEGTSNPNLYWYRQAAGRGLQLLFYSVGIGQISSEVPQNLSASRPQDRQFILSSKKLLLSDSGFYLCAWNPGQGMYGYTFGSGTRLTVV.

About this clone itself: Other nucleotide sequences in the sample specify the same CDR3. The V call is TRBV9, the J call TRBJ1-4; a weak D match, TRBD1 (6 bases). The V end lost 0 bases, the J end lost 7 bases, and 13 bases lay between the germline ends. CDR1 is SGDLS and CDR2 is YYNGEE in the germline V gene. The CDR3 sequence is 15 residues long. CDR3 loop: CASSVGGGLSEKLFF. CDR3 sequence (DNA): TGTGCCAGCAGCGTAGGTGGGGGGCTAAGTGAAAAACTGTTTTTT.